A single sample gave rise to the 29 T cell receptor beta chains below, sequenced in a study of sequential checkpoint blockade in melanoma. Treatment given: randomized to nivolumab then ipilimumab (arm A) or the reverse (arm B). Only in-frame clones appear in the TCRdb table, and some are missing; sequencing was by immunoSEQ multiplex PCR. The sample consists of about 22,000 clones, 65% to 75% of them appearing once. Sequencing was performed on CD8+ T cells sorted from blood (inferred from file names), taken from a patient given nivolumab and ipilimumab in sequence. Every receptor here comes from a human donor with melanoma.

The rearrangement links TRBV6-4 to TRBJ2-3; 10 nucleotides match TRBD1. Per germline, CDR1 MRHNA and CDR2 SNTAGT. V shed 10 bases and J 2 bases; nucleotides not matched to a gene: 3. The CDR3 is made up of 13 amino acids. CDR3 loop: CATGTGDTDTQYF. CDR3 nucleotides: TGTGCCACCGGGACAGGGGACACAGATACGCAGTATTTT.

The rearrangement uses TRBV5-6 and TRBJ2-1; a possible D gene is TRBD1 (6 bases). The germline CDR1 and CDR2 sequences are SGHDT and YYEEEE. V lost 0 bases and J lost 2, with 9 bases in between. The CDR3 totals 15 residues. The CDR3 protein is CASSLGGGAYNEQFF. The CDR3, as DNA: TGTGCCAGCAGCTTGGGTGGGGGCGCCTACAATGAGCAGTTCTTC.

A remark on this clone: A read error may account for a junction end that differs from germline. The chain joins TRBV13 to TRBJ2-3; 8 nucleotides agree with TRBD2. In germline, CDR1 is PRHDT, CDR2 FYEKMQ (reference sequence). The CDR3 has 15 residues. The CDR3 is CASSLVGGGTDTQYF. The CDR3 nucleotides are TGCGCCAGCAGCCTAGTCGGGGGGGGCACAGATACGCAGTATTTT.

The chain uses TRBV5-8 and TRBJ2-7; TRBD2 matches 10 bases. Germline V gives CDR1 SGHTS, CDR2 YDEGEE. V shed 4 bases, J shed 1 base, and the junction held 5 bases outside the gene matches. This CDR3 is built from 15 residues. Here the CDR3 reads CASSPGLAVSYEQYF. In DNA form, the CDR3 reads TGTGCCAGCAGCCCAGGACTAGCGGTTTCCTACGAGCAGTACTTC.

The V gene is TRBV7-9, the J gene TRBJ1-5, with D unclear. The CDR3 is 15 amino acids. V lost 5 bases and J lost 0, with 11 bases in between. Germline V lookup: CDR1 SEHNR, CDR2 FQNEAQ (reference sequence). CDR3 in DNA: TGTGCCAGCAGCCAGGCGTCAGGTAGCAATCAGCCCCAGCATTTT. Its protein is CASSQASGSNQPQHF.

The chain employs TRBV9 and TRBJ2-2; no clear D. V was pared by 4 bases and J by 4 bases, with 5 bases between. Germline lookup yields CDR1 SGDLS and CDR2 YYNGEE. This CDR3 is 12 amino acids long. This CDR3 reads CASSSLTGELFF. CDR3 nucleotides: TGTGCCAGCAGCTCCCTCACCGGGGAGCTGTTTTTT.

Notes on this clone: At one boundary the junction diverges from the germline segment, which might be a read error. The chain joins TRBV6-1 to TRBJ2-3; a weak D match, TRBD2 (6 bases). The CDR3 has 15 amino acids. Germline values: CDR1 MNHNS, CDR2 SASEGT. DNA of the CDR3: TGTGCCGGCAGTGAAGCCGGGACTTACACAGATACGCAGTATTTT. Residues: CAGSEAGTYTDTQYF.

This clone came up a few times. This rearrangement joins TRBV13 to TRBJ2-3; 8 bases agree with TRBD1. The germline CDR1 and CDR2 sequences are PRHDT and FYEKMQ (reference sequence). J was trimmed by 3 bases and V by 6 bases; bases with no gene match: 8. The CDR3 length is 15 residues. CDR3 residues: CASSLRQGSTDTQYF. The CDR3 region has the DNA TGTGCCAGCAGTCTACGACAGGGGTCAACAGATACGCAGTATTTT.

The V and J genes are TRBV5-6 and TRBJ2-3, with TRBD2 identical over 7 bases. The CDR3 covers 14 residues. CDR1 and CDR2 from the germline V gene are SGHDT and YYEEEE. V gave up 1 base and J gave up 2 bases; unmatched junction bases: 1. The CDR3 DNA follows: TGTGCCAGCAGCTTGACTAGCGACACAGATACGCAGTATTTT. This codes for CASSLTSDTDTQYF.

V and J are TRBV7-3 and TRBJ2-5; 11 nucleotides agree with TRBD1. CDR1 is SGHTA and CDR2 is FQGTGA in the germline V gene. The CDR3 consists of 15 residues. Germline trimming cut 5 bases from V and 5 bases from J; bases unmatched to any gene: 7. This chain's CDR3 is CASSPGQGGMETQYF. CDR3 DNA sequence: TGTGCCAGCAGCCCGGGACAGGGGGGTATGGAGACCCAGTACTTC.

The chain links TRBV4-3 to TRBJ2-2; tentative D call: TRBD2 (5 bases). The V gene's germline CDR1 is LGHNA and CDR2 YSLEER. Trimming cost V 5 bases and J 6 bases, with 16 bases left between them. The CDR3 extends over 15 amino acids. CDR3 nucleotide sequence: TGCGCCAGCAGCACTTCAACCGGGATCCCCGGGGAGCTGTTTTTT. It specifies CASSTSTGIPGELFF.

In this sample, this clone turned up a few times. V and J are TRBV5-6 and TRBJ1-4, with 10 bases matching TRBD1. After removal of 1 base from V and 6 bases from J, the junction contained 3 bases not matched to a gene. This CDR3 is 15 amino acids long. Germline-derived CDR1 and CDR2 are SGHDT and YYEEEE. The DNA for the CDR3 is TGTGCCAGCAGCTTGTACGGGACAGGGGATGAAAAACTGTTTTTT. It specifies CASSLYGTGDEKLFF.

The CDR3 loop reads CASRLQGGGYTF. CDR3 coding DNA: TGTGCCAGCAGACTGCAGGGCGGTGGCTACACCTTC. The rearrangement links TRBV27 to TRBJ1-2, with D tentatively TRBD1 (5 bases). The germline V gene encodes CDR1 MNHEY and CDR2 SMNVEV (reference sequence). V was trimmed by 6 bases and J by 7 bases, leaving 12 bases between them. CDR3 length: 12 amino acids.

The V gene is TRBV28, the J gene TRBJ2-5, with D possibly matching TRBD1 (6 bases). Germline lookup yields CDR1 MDHEN and CDR2 SYDVKM. The CDR3 is 14 amino acids. The germline V and J ends were trimmed by 8 bases and 13 bases, with 26 bases remaining between them. For the CDR3, the DNA is TGTGCCAGCCGAAGATTAGGTTATAAGGGGGTGATGTACTTC. As protein: CASRRLGYKGVMYF.

The table lists this clone with a few counts. The chain uses TRBV4-1 and TRBJ2-1, with 9 bases fitting TRBD1. Germline V gene sequence: CDR1 MGHRA, CDR2 YSYEKL. CDR3 size: 13 residues. With V trimmed by 5 bases and J by 4 bases, 0 bases remained unmatched. The CDR3 spells CASSGQGYNEQFF. CDR3 DNA: TGCGCCAGCAGCGGACAGGGGTACAATGAGCAGTTCTTC.

The rearrangement joins TRBV5-4 to TRBJ2-5; D is unclear. V gave up 4 bases and J gave up 1 base, with 8 bases separating them. The germline V gene has CDR1 SGHNT and CDR2 YYREEE (reference sequence). CDR3 length: 13 amino acids. CDR3 in amino acids: CASSPPGQETQYF. CDR3 coding DNA: TGTGCCAGCAGCCCGCCCGGCCAAGAGACCCAGTACTTC.

The chain couples TRBV9 to TRBJ2-7; TRBD2 matches 7 bases. This CDR3 has 14 residues. CDR1 is SGDLS, CDR2 YYNGEE, per germline. J gave up 5 bases and V 0 bases, and 5 bases lay outside the gene matches. CDR3 loop: CASSVGGGDDEQYF. In nucleotides, the CDR3 is TGTGCCAGCAGCGTAGGGGGGGGAGACGACGAGCAGTACTTC.

V usage is TRBV7-3 and J usage is TRBJ2-3, with D perhaps matching TRBD2 (6 bases). CDR3 size: 15 residues. V dropped 2 bases and J dropped 0 bases, with 9 bases sitting between them. Germline V lookup: CDR1 SGHTA, CDR2 FQGTGA. CDR3 sequence: CASSLYGGSTDTQYF. In DNA, the CDR3 is TGTGCCAGCAGCTTATACGGGGGTAGCACAGATACGCAGTATTTT.

The chain joins TRBV6-6 to TRBJ1-2; 7 nucleotides align to TRBD1. The trim removed 0 bases at V and 8 bases at J, leaving 6 bases unmatched. The CDR3 is 14 amino acids. Per the germline V gene, CDR1 is MNHNY and CDR2 is SVGAGI (reference sequence). The CDR3 nucleotides read TGTGCCAGCAGTTACTCGGAGGGGGCATGGGGCTACACCTTC. This encodes CASSYSEGAWGYTF.

This clone was seen more than once but under ten times. The V call is TRBV27, the J call TRBJ2-3; no reliable D call. From germline, CDR1 is MNHEY and CDR2 SMNVEV (reference sequence). V lost 5 bases and J lost 0, with 6 bases in between. This CDR3 spans 13 amino acids. CDR3 sequence reads: CASSPLSTDTQYF. In DNA form, the CDR3 reads TGTGCCAGCAGTCCCCTTAGCACAGATACGCAGTATTTT.

This rearrangement joins TRBV7-3 to TRBJ2-7; tentative D call: TRBD2 (5 bases). The CDR3 contains 13 residues. Germline V gene data show CDR1 as SGHTA and CDR2 as FQGTGA. V gave up 7 bases and J gave up 1 base, with 11 bases separating them. CDR3 amino acids: CASTPTTSYEQYF. CDR3 DNA: TGTGCCAGCACCCCGACTACATCCTACGAGCAGTACTTC.

The V gene is TRBV5-1, the J gene TRBJ2-3, with 7 positions matching TRBD2. V lost 2 bases to trimming and J lost 6 bases; unmatched junction nucleotides: 6. CDR1 is SGHRS, CDR2 YFSETQ, per germline. The CDR3 runs to 14 residues. The CDR3 DNA follows: TGCGCCAGCAGCTTTGCGGGGGTTTGGGATACGCAGTATTTT. Amino acids: CASSFAGVWDTQYF. The full variable domain, rest sourced from reference TRBV5-1 and TRBJ2-3, is KAGVTQTPRYLIKTRGQQVTLSCSPISGHRSVSWYQQTPGQGLQFLFEYFSETQRNKGNFPGRFSGRQFSNSRSEMNVSTLELGDSALYLCASSFAGVWDTQYFGPGTRLTVL.

The rearrangement links TRBV9 to TRBJ1-1, with no clear D. Germline V CDR1 and CDR2: SGDLS, YYNGEE. CDR3 length: 14 residues. Trimming stripped 0 bases from V and 7 bases from J, with 13 bases between. The CDR3 nucleotides read TGTGCCAGCAGCGTAGAGGCAGGTGCTGTTGAAGCTTTCTTT. Its protein is CASSVEAGAVEAFF.

The V call is TRBV19, the J call TRBJ1-5, with 8 bases matching TRBD1. This CDR3 is built from 16 residues. With V trimmed by 5 bases and J by 2 bases, 8 bases remained unmatched. The germline CDR1 and CDR2 sequences are LNHDA and SQIVND (reference sequence). The CDR3 here is CASSSRQGSGNQPQHF. In nucleotides, the CDR3 is TGTGCCAGTAGTTCGCGACAGGGGTCGGGCAATCAGCCCCAGCATTTT.

This chain links TRBV11-2 with TRBJ2-7, with 7 bases fitting TRBD2. Germline V gene data show CDR1 as SGHAT and CDR2 as FQNNGV. V lost 0 bases and J lost 4; bases outside the gene matches: 6. The CDR3 runs 15 residues. CDR3 sequence reads: CASSLEYEGLYEQYF. Written as DNA, the CDR3 is TGTGCCAGCAGCTTAGAGTATGAGGGACTATACGAGCAGTACTTC.

This chain links TRBV7-2 with TRBJ2-3, with D possibly TRBD2 on 6 matching bases. The CDR3 loop spans 16 amino acids. Germline values: CDR1 SGHTA, CDR2 FQGNSA. The V and J ends lost 5 bases and 6 bases respectively, with 21 bases between them. DNA for the CDR3: TGTGCCAGCAGCCCCGAGCGGGTAGCTGGGGTCGATACGCAGTATTTT. Amino acids: CASSPERVAGVDTQYF. Full variable domain (rest looked up from reference TRBV7-2 and TRBJ2-3): GAGVSQSPSNKVTEKGKDVELRCDPISGHTALYWYRQSLGQGLEFLIYFQGNSAPDKSGLPSDRFSAERTGGSVSTLTIQRTQQEDSAVYLCASSPERVAGVDTQYFGPGTRLTVL.

This chain links TRBV7-9 with TRBJ2-7, with a possible D match to TRBD1 (5 bases). The germline gives CDR1 SEHNR, CDR2 FQNEAQ (reference sequence). The V gene lost 4 bases and the J gene lost 4 bases, with 8 bases spanning the gap. There are 12 residues in the CDR3. CDR3 DNA sequence: TGTGCCAGCAGCTCCCAGGGTTACGAGCAGTACTTC. Residues: CASSSQGYEQYF.

This clone was seen a handful of times. V and J are TRBV6-5 and TRBJ1-2; TRBD1 is a possible D gene (5 bases). Per germline, CDR1 MNHEY and CDR2 SVGAGI. The V and J ends lost 6 bases and 8 bases respectively, with 10 bases between them. This CDR3 comprises 11 residues. The chain's CDR3 is CASRAGWGYTF. In DNA form, the CDR3 reads TGTGCCAGCAGGGCAGGGTGGGGCTACACCTTC.

The chain couples TRBV11-1 to TRBJ1-1; 8 bases map to TRBD1. The germline gives CDR1 SGHAT, CDR2 FQDESV (reference sequence). The CDR3 covers 14 residues. The V segment lost 6 bases and the J segment 5 bases; nucleotides outside the gene matches: 8. CDR3 bases: TGTGCCAGCAGTTCTCGACAGGGGAGTACTGAAGCTTTCTTT. Encoded protein: CASSSRQGSTEAFF.